Presented here are 11 T cell receptor beta chains from one specimen sequenced in a study of blood T cell repertoires in COVID-19. Sequencing was performed with immunoSEQ multiplex PCR; in TCRdb, only in-frame clones are kept and a portion is missing. The data contain roughly 440,000 clones, about 87% of them singletons. Input material: peripheral blood. The receptors were sampled from a woman in her forties or fifties with COVID-19, enrolled during active disease.

This chain joins TRBV19 and TRBJ2-1; 7 bases line up with TRBD2. The CDR3 totals 13 residues. Germline V gives CDR1 LNHDA, CDR2 SQIVND (reference sequence). Trimming took 3 bases from V and 9 from J; bases not matched to a gene: 5. This chain's CDR3 is CASSIQRGSEQFF. The CDR3 DNA is TGTGCCAGTAGTATCCAGCGGGGTAGTGAGCAGTTCTTC.

J is TRBJ2-1 and V is TRBV12-5; 11 bases match TRBD2. Germline V lookup: CDR1 LGHNT, CDR2 FRNRAP. V lost 5 bases, J lost 3 bases, and 3 bases stayed unmatched. The CDR3 extends over 15 amino acids. Here the CDR3 reads CASGPGLAGYNEQFF. The CDR3 nucleotides read TGTGCTAGTGGTCCAGGACTAGCGGGCTACAATGAGCAGTTCTTC.

The CDR3 here is CASSLSQEGTEAFF. The CDR3 DNA is TGTGCCAGCAGTTTATCACAGGAGGGGACTGAAGCTTTCTTT. The chain employs TRBV28 and TRBJ1-1, with D possibly matching TRBD1 (5 bases). CDR1 MDHEN and CDR2 SYDVKM come from the germline V gene. Trimming took 1 base from V and 5 from J, leaving 11 bases between them. The length of the CDR3 is 14 residues.

This chain links TRBV2 with TRBJ1-1, with TRBD1 identical over 8 bases. CDR3 length equals 15 residues. V lost 8 bases, J lost 4 bases, and 12 bases stayed unmatched. CDR1 and CDR2 from the germline V gene are SNHLY and FYNNEI. The DNA for the CDR3 is TGTGCCAGCGAGGGGACAGGACAAGAAAGCACTGAAGCTTTCTTT. Encoded protein: CASEGTGQESTEAFF.

The rearrangement joins TRBV27 to TRBJ2-7; weak D call: TRBD2 (5 bases). The CDR3 has 16 residues. Germline V gene lookup returns CDR1 MNHEY and CDR2 SMNVEV (reference sequence). Trimming shortened V by 4 bases and J by 2 bases, and 18 bases separated the two germline ends. DNA of the CDR3: TGTGCCAGCAGTTCCGGCCGGGGTCAGGATGCCTACGAGCAGTACTTC. Translating it yields CASSSGRGQDAYEQYF.

This chain joins TRBV7-8 and TRBJ2-4; 7 nucleotides agree with TRBD1. The CDR3 covers 18 residues. CDR1 SGHVS and CDR2 FQNEAQ come from the germline V gene. Trimming cost V 1 base and J 0 bases; bases outside gene matches: 9. CDR3 in amino acids: CASSLGIIGGEAKNIQYF. The CDR3, as DNA: TGTGCCAGCAGCTTAGGAATCATAGGGGGCGAAGCCAAAAACATTCAGTACTTC.

The gene calls are TRBV3-1 (or the pseudogene TRBV3-2) and TRBJ2-2; possibly TRBD2 for D (6 bases). Germline CDR1 and CDR2: LGHDT and YNNKEL (reference sequence). This CDR3 spans 14 amino acids. Deletions cut 6 bases from V and 6 bases from J, with 14 bases between. The CDR3 region is CASSHRRESGELFF. DNA for the CDR3: TGTGCCAGCAGTCACAGGCGGGAATCCGGGGAGCTGTTTTTT.

The V gene is TRBV7-2, the J gene TRBJ2-5; D ambiguous. V was pared by 1 base and J by 4 bases, with 13 bases between. Per the germline V gene, CDR1 is SGHTA and CDR2 is FQGNSA. This CDR3 comprises 15 residues. For the CDR3, the DNA is TGTGCCAGCAGCTTAGACGGGTTCGAGAGAGAGACCCAGTACTTC. Amino acid sequence: CASSLDGFERETQYF.

This clone is a singleton in its sample. The chain uses TRBV11-2 and TRBJ1-1; D gene unclear. V was cut by 5 bases and J by 0 bases, with 16 bases left in between. The CDR3 spans 16 residues. Germline V gene lookup returns CDR1 SGHAT and CDR2 FQNNGV. This chain's CDR3 is CASSDHPRGLNTEAFF. The CDR3 DNA is TGTGCCAGCAGCGACCACCCCCGCGGGCTGAACACTGAAGCTTTCTTT.

V and J are TRBV10-2 and TRBJ1-1; D is undetermined. The CDR3 consists of 11 residues. V shed 6 bases and J shed 4 bases, with 6 bases lying between them. The germline V gene has CDR1 WSHSY and CDR2 SAAADI. The DNA for the CDR3 is TGCGCCAGCAGATTGGCCACTGAAGCTTTCTTT. Translation: CASRLATEAFF.

In DNA, the CDR3 is TGTGCCTTATTGGGACTAGTGAACACCGGGGAGCTGTTTTTT. It yields the protein CALLGLVNTGELFF. The chain has TRBV30 and TRBJ2-2, with 8 bases that match TRBD2. This CDR3 contains 14 residues. Looked up from germline, CDR1 is GTSNPN and CDR2 is SVGIG (reference sequence). Unmatched junction bases numbered 5, after V lost 7 bases and J lost 1 base.